Presented here are 29 T cell receptor beta chains from one specimen sequenced in a study of blood T cell repertoires in COVID-19. Data came from immunoSEQ multiplex PCR; TCRdb stores just in-frame clones and leaves some out. The sample lists about 200,000 clones; 88% were seen once. Sequenced input: peripheral blood. These receptors originate from a man aged 50 to 60 with COVID-19, enrolled during active disease.

This chain connects TRBV19 to TRBJ1-1; D unresolved. Looked up from germline, CDR1 is LNHDA and CDR2 is SQIVND (reference sequence). Trimming took 7 bases from V and 1 from J, leaving 13 bases between them. The CDR3 has 14 amino acids. CDR3 in amino acids: CASTLMSGNTEAFF. DNA for the CDR3: TGTGCCAGTACCCTTATGTCCGGGAACACTGAAGCTTTCTTT.

The rearrangement links TRBV19 to TRBJ2-3; TRBD1 might be the D (6 bases). Trimming removed 1 base at V and 2 bases at J, with 16 bases between. Looked up from germline, CDR1 is LNHDA and CDR2 is SQIVND (reference sequence). This CDR3 contains 17 residues. Here the CDR3 DNA reads TGTGCCAGTAGTATAGGCTCTGGGGGCTACTACACAGATACGCAGTATTTT. As protein: CASSIGSGGYYTDTQYF.

This clone came up once. The CDR3 DNA is TGCGCCAGCAGTGAGTACACGCTAGCGGGAGGCCTCACAGATACGCAGTATTTT. Translated, it gives CASSEYTLAGGLTDTQYF. The chain is built from TRBV10-1 and TRBJ2-3; 11 nucleotides agree with TRBD2. Germline V lookup: CDR1 WNHNN, CDR2 SYGVQD (reference sequence). The CDR3 loop spans 18 amino acids. The ends lost 1 base at V and 2 bases at J; junction bases unmatched: 8.

The chain recombines TRBV28 with TRBJ1-6; D ambiguous. Germline CDR1 is MDHEN and CDR2 is SYDVKM. V lost 7 bases and J lost 0, with 10 bases in between. The CDR3 consists of 15 residues. CDR3 DNA: TGTGCCAGCACCCCCGGACTCTCCTATAATTCACCCCTCCACTTT. It specifies CASTPGLSYNSPLHF.

The chain couples TRBV29-1 to TRBJ2-5; D is possibly TRBD1 (6 bases). This CDR3 is built from 15 residues. Germline V gives CDR1 SQVTM, CDR2 ANQGSEA. V shed 0 bases and J shed 4 bases, with 15 bases lying between them. The CDR3 sequence is CSVEEGQFGGETQYF. The DNA of the CDR3 is TGCAGCGTTGAAGAAGGACAGTTTGGAGGAGAGACCCAGTACTTC.

This clone was seen just once. The V gene is TRBV7-2, the J gene TRBJ1-5; D is possibly TRBD1 (5 bases). The germline CDR1 and CDR2 sequences are SGHTA and FQGNSA. V lost 4 bases and J 0 bases, leaving 10 bases between the germline ends. The CDR3 is made up of 15 amino acids. The CDR3 DNA reads TGTGCCAGCAGCTGGCGGGGGGATAGCAATCAGCCCCAGCATTTT. This codes for CASSWRGDSNQPQHF.

The chain joins TRBV28 to TRBJ1-1; 12 bases fit TRBD1. V dropped 5 bases and J dropped 8; count of bases not matched to a gene: 9. Germline V gene lookup returns CDR1 MDHEN and CDR2 SYDVKM. The CDR3 spans 15 residues. CDR3 residues: CASSPGDRGPGEAFF. CDR3 DNA sequence: TGTGCCAGCAGTCCGGGGGACAGGGGGCCTGGGGAAGCTTTCTTT.

The CDR3 region has the DNA TGTGCCAGCAGCCCACCTCCCGGGAACCAAGAGACCCAGTACTTC. Translation gives CASSPPPGNQETQYF. This rearrangement joins TRBV5-4 to TRBJ2-5; tentatively, D is TRBD2 (5 bases). The CDR3 sequence is 15 residues long. The V gene lost 4 bases and the J gene lost 0 bases, with 13 bases spanning the gap. CDR1 and CDR2 from the germline V gene are SGHNT and YYREEE (reference sequence).

The chain combines TRBV18 with TRBJ1-6; D may be TRBD1 (6 bases). V gave up 2 bases and J gave up 5 bases, with 13 bases separating them. CDR3 size: 16 residues. Germline lookup yields CDR1 KGHSH and CDR2 LQKENI. This CDR3 reads CASSPYEGVDNSPLHF. The CDR3 bases are TGTGCCAGCTCACCATACGAGGGGGTGGATAATTCACCCCTCCACTTT. The full variable domain, completed using reference TRBV18 and TRBJ1-6, is NAGVMQNPRHLVRRRGQEARLRCSPMKGHSHVYWYRQLPEEGLKFMVYLQKENIIDESGMPKERFSAEFPKEGPSILRIQQVVRGDSAAYFCASSPYEGVDNSPLHFGNGTRLTVT.

This clone was observed a single time. This chain uses TRBV5-1 with TRBJ2-2, with 13 bases that match TRBD2. Germline lookup yields CDR1 SGHRS and CDR2 YFSETQ. Unmatched junction bases numbered 8, after V lost 4 bases and J lost 5 bases. The CDR3 is made up of 17 amino acids. DNA for the CDR3: TGCGCCAGCAGCCCCGGGGGGACTAGCGGGAAGACCGGGGAGCTGTTTTTT. Translating it yields CASSPGGTSGKTGELFF.

Notes on this clone: Compared with germline, one end of the junction differs, possibly owing to a read error. The V call is TRBV7-8, the J call TRBJ2-7; D unclear. Germline V lookup: CDR1 SGHVS, CDR2 FQNEAQ. The CDR3 sequence is 17 residues long. As DNA, the CDR3 is TGTGCCAGCAGCCAGAGCGCTCTAAGTAGACGAATATACGGGCAGTACTTC. It yields the protein CASSQSALSRRIYGQYF.

The DNA for the CDR3 is TGTGCCAGCAGCTCAATACAGGGGGCTGGCTACACCTTC. This gives the protein CASSSIQGAGYTF. This chain links TRBV7-9 with TRBJ1-2; TRBD1 matches 9 bases. The V gene end was trimmed by 4 bases and the J gene end by 7 bases; junction bases not matched to a gene: 4. CDR3 length equals 13 residues. CDR1 and CDR2 from the germline V gene are SEHNR and FQNEAQ (reference sequence). Complete variable domain (other parts from reference TRBV7-9 and TRBJ1-2): DTGVSQNPRHKITKRGQNVTFRCDPISEHNRLYWYRQTLGQGPEFLTYFQNEAQLEKSRLLSDRFSAERPKGSFSTLEIQRTEQGDSAMYLCASSSIQGAGYTFGSGTRLTVV.

The chain uses TRBV7-3 and TRBJ2-3, with D perhaps matching TRBD2 (6 bases). CDR1 SGHTA and CDR2 FQGTGA come from the germline V gene. The CDR3 totals 14 residues. Trimming took 1 base from V and 6 from J, leaving 11 bases between them. The CDR3 here is CASSLSPSADTQYF. The CDR3 region has the DNA TGTGCCAGCAGCTTAAGTCCTAGCGCCGATACGCAGTATTTT.

The gene calls are TRBV29-1 and TRBJ2-1, with D unresolved. CDR1 and CDR2 from the germline V gene are SQVTM and ANQGSEA. Trimming removed 4 bases at V and 2 bases at J, with 6 bases between. The CDR3 loop spans 12 amino acids. The CDR3 is CSVARTYNEQFF. The CDR3 nucleotides read TGCAGCGTTGCCAGAACCTACAATGAGCAGTTCTTC.

The rearrangement links TRBV5-1 to TRBJ2-2; TRBD2 agrees at 15 bases. Trimming took 4 bases from V and 6 from J; bases not matched to a gene: 7. CDR3 length: 17 amino acids. The germline gives CDR1 SGHRS, CDR2 YFSETQ. CDR3 nucleotide sequence: TGCGCCAGCAGCCTCGACGGACTAGCGGGAGGGTCCGGGGAGCTGTTTTTT. This gives the protein CASSLDGLAGGSGELFF.

The J gene is TRBJ1-6, the V gene TRBV2; D is uncertain. V shed 3 bases and J shed 4 bases, with 10 bases lying between them. The CDR3 consists of 15 residues. Germline V CDR1 and CDR2: SNHLY, FYNNEI. CDR3 sequence reads: CASSDGQQYNSPLHF. The CDR3 DNA reads as TGTGCCAGCAGTGATGGGCAGCAGTATAATTCACCCCTCCACTTT.

The rearrangement joins TRBV11-3 to TRBJ1-1; 7 bases agree with TRBD1. With V trimmed by 5 bases and J by 6 bases, 12 bases remained unmatched. Per germline, CDR1 SGHNT and CDR2 YENEEA. This CDR3 region has 15 residues. CDR3 coding DNA: TGTGCCAGCAGCCCTACGACAGGGAATCACGCTGAAGCTTTCTTT. Its translation is CASSPTTGNHAEAFF.

The chain employs TRBV14 and TRBJ2-5; 8 nucleotides match TRBD2. The length of the CDR3 is 15 residues. Losses at the gene ends were 4 bases for V and 5 bases for J; bases not matched to a gene: 9. The germline V gene has CDR1 SGHDN and CDR2 FVKESK. CDR3 nucleotides: TGTGCCAGCAGCCCCCTGGCGGGGGGATTTGAGACCCAGTACTTC. Translated: CASSPLAGGFETQYF.

The chain couples TRBV5-4 to TRBJ1-2; maybe TRBD1 (6 bases). CDR1 SGHNT and CDR2 YYREEE come from the germline V gene (reference sequence). This CDR3 is built from 16 residues. The germline V and J ends were trimmed by 3 bases and 0 bases, with 15 bases remaining between them. DNA for the CDR3: TGTGCCAGCAGCTCATGGACAGCATACACTAACTATGGCTACACCTTC. As protein: CASSSWTAYTNYGYTF.

The rearrangement uses TRBV7-2 and TRBJ2-7; 7 bases agree with TRBD1. J gave up 3 bases and V 6 bases, and 8 bases lay outside the gene matches. Germline V gene data show CDR1 as SGHTA and CDR2 as FQGNSA. The CDR3 is 14 amino acids. The CDR3 nucleotides read TGTGCCAGCAGTCAGGGGGTCAGTCTCTACGAGCAGTACTTC. It encodes CASSQGVSLYEQYF. Using reference TRBV7-2 and TRBJ2-7 for the parts outside the CDR3, the full variable domain is GAGVSQSPSNKVTEKGKDVELRCDPISGHTALYWYRQSLGQGLEFLIYFQGNSAPDKSGLPSDRFSAERTGGSVSTLTIQRTQQEDSAVYLCASSQGVSLYEQYFGPGTRLTVT.

V is TRBV9 and J is TRBJ2-5, with TRBD2 matching 7 bases. Losses at the gene ends were 2 bases for V and 3 bases for J; bases not matched to a gene: 7. In germline, CDR1 is SGDLS, CDR2 YYNGEE. CDR3 size: 15 residues. In nucleotides, the CDR3 is TGTGCCAGCAGCGTCGGACTAGAAATAAAAGAGACCCAGTACTTC. Translating gives CASSVGLEIKETQYF.

This clone has a single count. The gene calls are TRBV4-3 and TRBJ1-2, with TRBD1 as a possible D gene (5 bases). Trimming shortened V by 3 bases and J by 5 bases, and 10 bases separated the two germline ends. From germline, CDR1 is LGHNA and CDR2 YSLEER. There are 13 residues in the CDR3. CDR3 amino acids: CASSQLTDYGYTF. CDR3 in DNA: TGCGCCAGCAGCCAGTTGACAGATTATGGCTACACCTTC.

The J gene is TRBJ1-1, the V gene TRBV12-3 or TRBV12-4; weak D call: TRBD1 (5 bases). This CDR3 contains 12 residues. V was trimmed by 5 bases and J by 6 bases, leaving 10 bases between them. The CDR3 reads CASSIQVSEAFF. In DNA form, the CDR3 reads TGTGCCAGCAGTATACAGGTCTCTGAAGCTTTCTTT.

The chain joins TRBV5-5 to TRBJ2-7; 11 positions agree with TRBD1. Unmatched junction bases numbered 2, after V lost 0 bases and J lost 6 bases. The CDR3 runs 14 residues. Germline V lookup: CDR1 SGHKS, CDR2 YYEKEE (reference sequence). CDR3 sequence: CASSLVGQGAEQYF. The CDR3 nucleotides read TGTGCCAGCAGCTTGGTAGGACAGGGGGCCGAGCAGTACTTC.

This clone was observed a single time. V and J are TRBV9 and TRBJ2-5, with TRBD1 matching 10 bases. Trimming took 5 bases from V and 3 from J; bases not matched to a gene: 7. The CDR3 length is 15 residues. The germline gives CDR1 SGDLS, CDR2 YYNGEE. In DNA form, the CDR3 reads TGTGCCAGCAGAGGACAGGGGGAGCTCGAAGAGACCCAGTACTTC. Amino acid sequence: CASRGQGELEETQYF.

The chain is built from TRBV6-6 and TRBJ1-1, with D perhaps matching TRBD1 (6 bases). V lost 0 bases and J 1 base, leaving 12 bases between the germline ends. The CDR3 spans 16 residues. Germline CDR1 is MNHNY and CDR2 is SVGAGI (reference sequence). The CDR3 region is CASSYSIDRPNTEAFF. The DNA for the CDR3 is TGTGCCAGCAGTTACTCGATAGACAGGCCGAACACTGAAGCTTTCTTT.

The V gene is TRBV19, the J gene TRBJ2-5, with D possibly being TRBD1 (5 bases). The V gene lost 2 bases and the J gene lost 5 bases, with 12 bases spanning the gap. Germline assignment: CDR1 LNHDA and CDR2 SQIVND (reference sequence). The CDR3 runs to 14 residues. For the CDR3, the DNA is TGTGCCAGTAGTATAAGGCAGGGCTGGGAGACCCAGTACTTC. It translates to CASSIRQGWETQYF. Filled out from reference TRBV19 and TRBJ2-5, the complete variable domain reads DGGITQSPKYLFRKEGQNVTLSCEQNLNHDAMYWYRQDPGQGLRLIYYSQIVNDFQKGDIAEGYSVSREKKESFPLTVTSAQKNPTAFYLCASSIRQGWETQYFGPGTRLLVL.

This clone appeared a few times. The chain uses TRBV6-5 and TRBJ2-1; D perhaps matches TRBD2 (5 bases). This CDR3 contains 14 residues. Trimming took 6 bases from V and 5 from J, leaving 14 bases between them. Germline assignment: CDR1 MNHEY and CDR2 SVGAGI. The CDR3 bases are TGTGCCAGCAGCGCCGGGATTTTAGACAATGAGCAGTTCTTC. Protein product: CASSAGILDNEQFF.

This clone has a handful of counts. The chain uses TRBV19 and TRBJ1-3; TRBD1 agrees at 7 bases. Germline V gene data show CDR1 as LNHDA and CDR2 as SQIVND (reference sequence). This CDR3 has 14 amino acids. Losses at the gene ends were 7 bases for V and 4 bases for J; bases not matched to a gene: 7. This CDR3 is CASTQQGNGNTIYF. The CDR3 region has the DNA TGTGCCAGTACCCAACAGGGGAACGGAAACACCATATATTTT.